This T cell receptor beta chain appears in the sequencing data of a study of CD4 T cells in relation to SARS-CoV-2 and coronaviruses. In the study overall: TCR beta CDR3s were sequenced after approximately ten-day antigen culture of PBMCs. Convalescent donors were aged roughly 21 to 80, with median approximately 41 years. Broader study findings: Compared with monoreactive clones, crossreactive clones showed significantly weaker SARS-CoV-2 expansion.

Trimming removed 8 bases from V and 4 bases from J; junction bases left unmatched: 15. This CDR3 has 18 residues. Germline CDR1 reads SNHLY; CDR2 reads FYNNEI. To note about this clone: The antigen remains unidentified.

Sequencing used immunoSEQ multiplex PCR; TCRdb keeps in-frame clones, though not all of them. This table has 41,000 or so clones, around 82% appearing once. This chain connects TRBV2 to TRBJ2-1; 12 nucleotides align to TRBD2. Sequences were obtained from naive CD4+ T cells from PBMCs, cultured in vitro. Subset defined: naive CD4+ T cells isolated by negative enrichment. The origin of this receptor is an adult with COVID-19. CDR3 sequence: CASGDGGTSGHGYNEQFF. DNA for the CDR3: TGTGCCAGCGGGGACGGCGGGACTAGCGGGCACGGATACAATGAGCAGTTCTTC.